This TCR beta chain stems from a study of glioma-infiltrating T cells. Study results and limitations: Tissue-blood divergence was below expectation in non-neoplastic patients, above in gliomas. Tissue and blood shared very few CDR3 sequences.

This clonotype was counted a few times. No antigen is known for it. V was clipped by 9 bases and J by 4 bases, with 15 bases between them. Per germline, CDR1 SNHLY and CDR2 FYNNEI. The length of the CDR3 is 13 residues. TCR alpha and beta CDR3 regions were amplified from RNA using iRepertoire nested multiplex PCR. Input was 100-400 ng of tissue mRNA or PBMC total RNA. Each CDR3 protein gets one entry after TCRdb re-called the multiplex PCR reads with MiXCR. The data contain under 150,000 distinct CDR3 sequences, roughly two fifths of them singletons. Sequencing was performed on glioma tissue, nonneoplastic brain tissue, or PBMCs (not recorded which). The TCR sequence derives from a human donor with low-grade glioma or glioblastoma, undergoing nonglioma brain surgery, or in good health (not recorded which). V and J are TRBV2 and TRBJ1-2; weak D call: TRBD1 (5 bases). The CDR3 region is CASSTASGYGYTF. The CDR3 coding sequence is TGTGCCAGTTCGACAGCCTCAGGCTATGGCTACACCTTC. Full variable domain (rest looked up from reference TRBV2 and TRBJ1-2): EPEVTQTPSHQVTQMGQEVILRCVPISNHLYFYWYRQILGQKVEFLVSFYNNEISEKSEIFDDQFSVERPDGSNFTLKIRSTKLEDSAMYFCASSTASGYGYTFGSGTRLTVV.